A single TCR beta chain is shown here with its context. It lacks a known antigen. Base quality data are lacking; no much larger clone is found one base away. The sample comes from a study of blood T cell repertoires in COVID-19 (dated by TCRdb to between 2020 and 2021). Study-level background: Samples from collaborators originated in the United States, Italy and Spain and spanned both the acute and convalescent phases of COVID-19. The prospective study material was composed of cDNA or gDNA derived from T cells, B-cell-depleted T cells, or PBMCs. The dataset comprised deeply sampled blood TCRbeta repertoires from subjects exposed to, actively infected with, or recovered from COVID-19. The repertoires were released in a freely available public database intended as a resource for research on the immune response to SARS-CoV-2. Samples came from the ongoing ImmuneRACE study (first 160 participants) plus 1,254 subjects from 6 global collaborators. Sample metadata almost always included a de-identified subject ID, COVID-19 status, age in years and sex. HLA class I and class II types, where available, came from metadata supplied by the sample provider rather than from assay-based typing. What the authors observed across the whole study: Clinical and demographic metadata were provided uncurated, with the amount varying by source and participant.

TCRbeta CDR3 regions were amplified from genomic DNA using the immunoSEQ Assay, a bias-controlled multiplex PCR. Under the source paper's analysis protocol: Within the assay, amplification of reference gene primers was used to estimate how many nucleated cells each sample contained. To quantify the absolute abundance of each unique TCRbeta CDR3 rearrangement, sequence reads were collapsed and filtered. For each sample, productive Simpson clonality was calculated by taking the square root of Simpson's diversity index across productive rearrangements. What TCRdb holds here is the immuneACCESS table cut down to in-frame rearrangements. Part of the clones is not present; checked against another copy, under half of the missing clones reflect an unresolved V gene, and the others are unexplained. V and J calls plus clone size are reproduced from that table; the DNA served to infer D and trimming. The sample table holds over 150,000 clones, of which 84% were seen once. Under 13% of the sample is in the top ten clones.

The collaborating institutions used their own protocols to collect whole blood in K2EDTA tubes. Collaborator samples were shipped for TCRbeta analysis as frozen whole blood, isolated PBMCs, or DNA extracted from either sample type. The origin of this receptor is a man between 65 and 79 years old with active or convalescent COVID-19. Material for sequencing was peripheral blood.

The CDR3 region: CASSPGINGYTF. The DNA sequence is given as TGTGCCAGCAGCCCAGGAATTAATGGCTACACCTTC. Recombination joined TRBV7-2 with TRBJ1-2, with the D segment identity uncertain. As encoded in the germline V gene, CDR1 is SGHTA while CDR2 is FQGNSA. V is shortened by 5 bases, J by 6 bases, and the region joining them spans 10 bases. The CDR3 covers 12 residues, taking in both the cysteine and the phenylalanine. Solely the CDR3 DNA is kept, with 36 bases framed from the first base.